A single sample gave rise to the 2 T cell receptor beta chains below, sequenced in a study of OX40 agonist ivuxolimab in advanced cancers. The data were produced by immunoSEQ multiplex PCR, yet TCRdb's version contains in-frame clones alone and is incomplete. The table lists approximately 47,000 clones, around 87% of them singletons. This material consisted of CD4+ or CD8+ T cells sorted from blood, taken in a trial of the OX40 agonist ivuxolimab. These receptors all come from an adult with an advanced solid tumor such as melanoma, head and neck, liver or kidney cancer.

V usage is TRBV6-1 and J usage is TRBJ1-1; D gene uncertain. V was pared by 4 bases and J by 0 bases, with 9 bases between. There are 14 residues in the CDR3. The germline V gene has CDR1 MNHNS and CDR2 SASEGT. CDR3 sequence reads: CASSGGPMNTEAFF. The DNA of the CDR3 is TGTGCCAGCAGTGGCGGCCCCATGAACACTGAAGCTTTCTTT.

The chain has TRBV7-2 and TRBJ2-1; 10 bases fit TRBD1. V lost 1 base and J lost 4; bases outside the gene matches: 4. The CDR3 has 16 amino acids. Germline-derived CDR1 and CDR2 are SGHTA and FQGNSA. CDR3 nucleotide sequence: TGTGCCAGCAGCTTAGGATCGGACAGGGGGTACAATGAGCAGTTCTTC. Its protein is CASSLGSDRGYNEQFF.